Described below is a single T cell receptor (beta chain) sequence and its context. Germline CDR1 and CDR2: MNHNS and SASEGT. This CDR3 comprises 14 residues. V lost 2 bases and J 3 bases, leaving 10 bases between the germline ends. Sequencing was performed with immunoSEQ multiplex PCR; in TCRdb, only in-frame clones are kept and a portion is missing. Of more than 300,000 clones listed, roughly 86% are singletons. The data derive from a study of blood T cell repertoires in COVID-19. The TCR comes from a woman aged 25 to 39 with COVID-19, enrolled during active disease. The chain uses TRBV6-1 and TRBJ1-1, with D possibly being TRBD1 (6 bases). Input material: peripheral blood. The CDR3 here is CASSERGSYTEAFF. DNA of the CDR3: TGTGCCAGCAGTGAAAGGGGGTCATACACTGAAGCTTTCTTT.